These T cell receptor beta chains were read from a single sample in a study of blood T cell repertoires in COVID-19. The repertoire was sequenced with immunoSEQ multiplex PCR; TCRdb's copy has only in-frame clones and lacks some. The table has roughly 120,000 clones, 70% to 90% seen once. The sequencing sample was made of peripheral blood. These receptors were collected from a man between 65 and 79 years old who had recovered from COVID-19. CDR3s include the opening cysteine and the closing phenylalanine or tryptophan. D genes are given only for firm matches. The size field is filled for only some rows; it gives once, few, many or a size class.

CDR3 DNA: TGTGCCAGTAGACAATATGGGACAGACAACACCGGGGAGCTGTTTTTT
CDR3 protein: CASRQYGTDNTGELFF
J gene: TRBJ2-2
clone size: .
V gene: TRBV19
D gene: TRBD1

CDR3 DNA: TGTGCCAGCAGTTTCGACCGGACAGGGACGAGAGAGGGCTACACCTTC
CDR3 protein: CASSFDRTGTREGYTF
J gene: TRBJ1-2
clone size: .
V gene: TRBV6-5
D gene: TRBD1

CDR3 DNA: TGTGCCAGCACCGAACGGGGGGACGGAGGCTACACCTTC
CDR3 protein: CASTERGDGGYTF
J gene: TRBJ1-2
clone size: .
V gene: TRBV2
D gene: .

CDR3 DNA: TGTGCCAGCAGAGCTCTTAATCAGCCCCAGCATTTT
CDR3 protein: CASRALNQPQHF
J gene: TRBJ1-5
clone size: few
V gene: TRBV28
D gene: .

CDR3 DNA: TGTGCCAGCAGCCTCTGGACTCACTATGGCTACACCTTC
CDR3 protein: CASSLWTHYGYTF
J gene: TRBJ1-2
clone size: .
V gene: TRBV6-5
D gene: .

CDR3 DNA: TGTGCCAGCAGCCTGGACAGGCCAAGATCCCTCGAGCAGTACTTC
CDR3 protein: CASSLDRPRSLEQYF
J gene: TRBJ2-7
clone size: few
V gene: TRBV5-4
D gene: TRBD1

CDR3 DNA: TGTGCCAGCAGAGTATCACAGGGATACTATGGCTACACCTTC
CDR3 protein: CASRVSQGYYGYTF
J gene: TRBJ1-2
clone size: .
V gene: TRBV28
D gene: .

CDR3 DNA: TGTGCCAGCAGTTTAGGGACAGGGGATCCAGATACGCAGTATTTT
CDR3 protein: CASSLGTGDPDTQYF
J gene: TRBJ2-3
clone size: few
V gene: TRBV28
D gene: TRBD1

CDR3 DNA: TGTGCCAGCAGCCCCAGACTGATGACGGATCAGCCCCAGCATTTT
CDR3 protein: CASSPRLMTDQPQHF
J gene: TRBJ1-5
clone size: .
V gene: TRBV7-8
D gene: .

CDR3 DNA: TGTGCCAGCTCACCACCGGGACAGGGCTTCACAGATACGCAGTATTTT
CDR3 protein: CASSPPGQGFTDTQYF
J gene: TRBJ2-3
clone size: .
V gene: TRBV18
D gene: TRBD1

CDR3 DNA: TGTGCCAGCAGCTTGTTTGGACAGCAGCAGCCCCAGCATTTT
CDR3 protein: CASSLFGQQQPQHF
J gene: TRBJ1-5
clone size: .
V gene: TRBV5-5
D gene: .

CDR3 DNA: TGTGCCAGCTCCCACTTAGAAAATGAGCAGTTCTTC
CDR3 protein: CASSHLENEQFF
J gene: TRBJ2-1
clone size: .
V gene: TRBV11-3
D gene: .

CDR3 DNA: TGTGCCAGCTCGCTCAACCCGACAGGGTACGGCTACACCTTC
CDR3 protein: CASSLNPTGYGYTF
J gene: TRBJ1-2
clone size: .
V gene: TRBV18
D gene: TRBD1

CDR3 DNA: TGTGCCAGCAGCGTAGGCGGGGGGAGTCAGCCCCAGCATTTT
CDR3 protein: CASSVGGGSQPQHF
J gene: TRBJ1-5
clone size: .
V gene: TRBV28
D gene: .

CDR3 DNA: TGTGCCAGCAGTTACAGCGGGACCTCCTACGAGCAGTACTTC
CDR3 protein: CASSYSGTSYEQYF
J gene: TRBJ2-7
clone size: once
V gene: TRBV6-6
D gene: TRBD2

CDR3 DNA: TGTGCCAGCAGCTTGGCTCCCATTATTGGAGAGGAGCAGTTCTTC
CDR3 protein: CASSLAPIIGEEQFF
J gene: TRBJ2-1
clone size: .
V gene: TRBV5-4
D gene: .

CDR3 DNA: TGTGCCACCAGCAGAGATCACAGCACCGGGGAGCTGTTTTTT
CDR3 protein: CATSRDHSTGELFF
J gene: TRBJ2-2
clone size: .
V gene: TRBV15
D gene: .

CDR3 DNA: TGCAGCGCCGTCAGGCTGGGTGACACTGAAGCTTTCTTT
CDR3 protein: CSAVRLGDTEAFF
J gene: TRBJ1-1
clone size: .
V gene: TRBV29-1
D gene: .

CDR3 DNA: TGTGCCAGCAGCTTGCCACGCGGGGGGAGCTACGAGCAGTACTTC
CDR3 protein: CASSLPRGGSYEQYF
J gene: TRBJ2-7
clone size: .
V gene: TRBV5-4
D gene: TRBD2

CDR3 DNA: TGTGCCAGTAGGCTGACTAGCGGGGGGCCAGATACGCAGTATTTT
CDR3 protein: CASRLTSGGPDTQYF
J gene: TRBJ2-3
clone size: .
V gene: TRBV19
D gene: TRBD2

CDR3 DNA: TGTGCCTGGAGTGCACAGATAGCCTACGAGCAGTACTTC
CDR3 protein: CAWSAQIAYEQYF
J gene: TRBJ2-7
clone size: .
V gene: TRBV30
D gene: .

CDR3 DNA: TGCGCCAGCAGCTTGGAGGGGGTACAAGATACGCAGTATTTT
CDR3 protein: CASSLEGVQDTQYF
J gene: TRBJ2-3
clone size: .
V gene: TRBV5-1
D gene: .

CDR3 DNA: TGTGCCAGCAGTGAAAATTCCCCTAATTACAATGAGCAGTTCTTC
CDR3 protein: CASSENSPNYNEQFF
J gene: TRBJ2-1
clone size: few
V gene: TRBV2
D gene: .

CDR3 DNA: TGTGCCAGCAGCTTTTTAGGACAGGTCTACGAGCAGTACTTC
CDR3 protein: CASSFLGQVYEQYF
J gene: TRBJ2-7
clone size: .
V gene: TRBV5-5
D gene: TRBD1

CDR3 DNA: TGTGCCAGCACCAGAATAGGGGGTACGGTCCATGAGCAGTTCTTC
CDR3 protein: CASTRIGGTVHEQFF
J gene: TRBJ2-1
clone size: .
V gene: TRBV6-5
D gene: .

CDR3 DNA: TGTGCCAGCAGTGAAGAGGGACAGGGGGGCCCTGAAGCTTTCTTT
CDR3 protein: CASSEEGQGGPEAFF
J gene: TRBJ1-1
clone size: .
V gene: TRBV2
D gene: TRBD1

CDR3 DNA: TGTGCCAGCAGCCCCCGAGGGCAGGATACTAACAATGAGCAGTTCTTC
CDR3 protein: CASSPRGQDTNNEQFF
J gene: TRBJ2-1
clone size: few
V gene: TRBV7-9
D gene: .

CDR3 DNA: TGTGCCACGTCACAAGGGACAGAAGAATTGGAGACCCAGTACTTC
CDR3 protein: CATSQGTEELETQYF
J gene: TRBJ2-5
clone size: .
V gene: TRBV24-1
D gene: TRBD1

CDR3 DNA: TGTGCCAGCAGCCGTGGGACAGCGAACACTGAAGCTTTCTTT
CDR3 protein: CASSRGTANTEAFF
J gene: TRBJ1-1
clone size: .
V gene: TRBV5-4
D gene: TRBD1

CDR3 DNA: TGTGCCAGCAGCTTAACAGGGTCCCTCTACACCTTC
CDR3 protein: CASSLTGSLYTF
J gene: TRBJ1-2
clone size: .
V gene: TRBV5-8
D gene: .

CDR3 DNA: TGTGCCAGTCGCCGGGACAGGGTGTATGGCTACACCTTC
CDR3 protein: CASRRDRVYGYTF
J gene: TRBJ1-2
clone size: .
V gene: TRBV19
D gene: TRBD1

CDR3 DNA: TGCGCCAGCAGCTTAATGCTAGCGGGAGCTCAAGAGACCCAGTACTTC
CDR3 protein: CASSLMLAGAQETQYF
J gene: TRBJ2-5
clone size: .
V gene: TRBV5-1
D gene: TRBD2

CDR3 DNA: TGTGCCAGCAGTGGCCCCGGACAGGCCGCCCAAGAGACCCAGTACTTC
CDR3 protein: CASSGPGQAAQETQYF
J gene: TRBJ2-5
clone size: .
V gene: TRBV2
D gene: TRBD1

CDR3 DNA: TGTGCCAGCAGCCCAGGGGGCGGGGTGAGGACGCAGTATTTT
CDR3 protein: CASSPGGGVRTQYF
J gene: TRBJ2-3
clone size: once
V gene: TRBV11-2
D gene: TRBD1

CDR3 DNA: TGCAGCGTCGGGTGGGGCGGGGGAGATACGCAGTATTTT
CDR3 protein: CSVGWGGGDTQYF
J gene: TRBJ2-3
clone size: .
V gene: TRBV29-1
D gene: TRBD2

CDR3 DNA: TGTGCCTGGCGCGGGAATAACTATGGCTACACCTTC
CDR3 protein: CAWRGNNYGYTF
J gene: TRBJ1-2
clone size: .
V gene: TRBV30
D gene: .

CDR3 DNA: TGTGCCAGCAGCCTACTAGCGGGGACCTACAATGAGCAGTTCTTC
CDR3 protein: CASSLLAGTYNEQFF
J gene: TRBJ2-1
clone size: once
V gene: TRBV2
D gene: TRBD2

CDR3 DNA: TGTGCCAGCAGTCAACTGGGCCAACAAGAGACCCAGTACTTC
CDR3 protein: CASSQLGQQETQYF
J gene: TRBJ2-5
clone size: .
V gene: TRBV28
D gene: .

CDR3 DNA: TGCGCCAGCAGTAGGACAGGGGGAGATAATTCACCCCTCCACTTT
CDR3 protein: CASSRTGGDNSPLHF
J gene: TRBJ1-6
clone size: .
V gene: TRBV10-2
D gene: TRBD1

CDR3 DNA: TGTGCCAGCAGGGGGCGATTGGGAAACACCATATATTTT
CDR3 protein: CASRGRLGNTIYF
J gene: TRBJ1-3
clone size: .
V gene: TRBV7-9
D gene: .

CDR3 DNA: TGTGCCAGTAAGCGGGACCCTGGAAGCTCCTACGAGCAGTACTTC
CDR3 protein: CASKRDPGSSYEQYF
J gene: TRBJ2-7
clone size: .
V gene: TRBV19
D gene: TRBD2

CDR3 DNA: TGTGCCAGCAGCTCGGGACAGGTTGTCACTGAAGCTTTCTTT
CDR3 protein: CASSSGQVVTEAFF
J gene: TRBJ1-1
clone size: .
V gene: TRBV7-9
D gene: TRBD1

CDR3 DNA: TGTGCCAGCAGCAGCACGGAAGGGGTGACCCAGTACTTC
CDR3 protein: CASSSTEGVTQYF
J gene: TRBJ2-5
clone size: few
V gene: TRBV7-3
D gene: .

CDR3 DNA: TGCAGCGTACAGGACAGGGTTACCGGGGAGCTGTTTTTT
CDR3 protein: CSVQDRVTGELFF
J gene: TRBJ2-2
clone size: .
V gene: TRBV29-1
D gene: TRBD1

CDR3 DNA: TGCGCCAGCAGCTTGGGGGGACAGGGCCCTTTGAGAACCGGGGAGCTGTTTTTT
CDR3 protein: CASSLGGQGPLRTGELFF
J gene: TRBJ2-2
clone size: .
V gene: TRBV5-1
D gene: TRBD1

CDR3 DNA: TGTGCCAGTAGTACGGAAGTAGGACTCAGAAACCATGAGCAGTTCTTC
CDR3 protein: CASSTEVGLRNHEQFF
J gene: TRBJ2-1
clone size: .
V gene: TRBV19
D gene: .

CDR3 DNA: TGTGCCAGCAGCCCGGGGGTCGCCATGAACACTGAAGCTTTCTTT
CDR3 protein: CASSPGVAMNTEAFF
J gene: TRBJ1-1
clone size: .
V gene: TRBV7-3
D gene: .

CDR3 DNA: TGCGCCAGCAGCTTGACGGAGACGAACACTGAAGCTTTCTTT
CDR3 protein: CASSLTETNTEAFF
J gene: TRBJ1-1
clone size: .
V gene: TRBV5-1
D gene: .

CDR3 DNA: TGTGCCAGCAGCCAAGCACTAGCGAGTCGTGTGAGTGAGCAGTTCTTC
CDR3 protein: CASSQALASRVSEQFF
J gene: TRBJ2-1
clone size: .
V gene: TRBV4-2
D gene: TRBD2